Below are 27 T cell receptor beta chains sequenced from a single sample in a study of T cell repertoires in cytomegalovirus infection. These receptors lack a known antigen. In TCRdb, the reads were re-called with MiXCR into one record per CDR3 protein. This table has 300,000 to 400,000 distinct CDR3 sequences, under 35% appearing once. The sequencing used cultured PBMCs, collected from culture after CMV antigen stimulation. These receptors were obtained from a human donor in good health (CMV status not recorded). Some clones in this sample may be carry-over from other donors' samples.

V usage is TRBV27 and J usage is TRBJ1-2; no clear D. This CDR3 is built from 15 residues. The germline gives CDR1 MNHEY, CDR2 SMNVEV (reference sequence). Trimming cost V 0 bases and J 8 bases, with 16 bases left between them. The DNA of the CDR3 is TGTGCCAGCAGTTTATCGGTTCCTCCTTTAAGGGGCTACACCTTC. Residues: CASSLSVPPLRGYTF.

This sequence joins TRBV7-9 and TRBJ2-1, with 12 bases aligning to TRBD2. V trimming: 6 bases; J trimming: 0 bases; junction bases outside the gene matches: 12. Germline lookup yields CDR1 SEHNR and CDR2 FQNEAQ (reference sequence). The CDR3 covers 19 residues. The chain's CDR3 is CASSSAGLAGTSSYNEQFF. CDR3 bases: TGTGCCAGCAGTTCGGCGGGACTAGCGGGTACAAGCTCCTACAATGAGCAGTTCTTC.

The J gene is TRBJ2-3, the V gene TRBV29-1, with D unclear. The V end lost 3 bases, the J end lost 1 base, and 11 bases lay between the germline ends. The CDR3 is made up of 14 amino acids. Germline CDR1 and CDR2: SQVTM and ANQGSEA. CDR3 protein: CSVDSPQGTDTQYF. In nucleotides, the CDR3 is TGCAGCGTTGATTCCCCCCAGGGCACAGATACGCAGTATTTT.

This clonotype came up many times. This chain connects TRBV7-6 to TRBJ2-3; D may be TRBD1 or TRBD2 (6 bases each). V was shortened by 5 bases and J by 0 bases, with 15 bases between the two germline ends. Germline V gene sequence: CDR1 SGHVS, CDR2 FNYEAQ. The CDR3 has 16 amino acids. CDR3 protein: CASSRSRGQSTDTQYF. The DNA of the CDR3 is TGTGCCAGCAGCCGATCGCGGGGACAAAGCACAGATACGCAGTATTTT.

This rearrangement joins TRBV12-3 or TRBV12-4 to TRBJ1-6, with D possibly TRBD1 on 6 matching bases. The CDR3 extends over 12 amino acids. V dropped 4 bases and J dropped 8 bases, with 6 bases sitting between them. The CDR3 reads CASSSGDSPLHF. Written as DNA, the CDR3 is TGTGCCAGCAGTTCAGGGGATTCACCCCTCCACTTT.

The table lists this clonotype with many counts. One end of the junction does not line up with germline, which may come from a read error. The rearrangement joins TRBV7-7 to TRBJ2-1; no definite D call. The CDR3 totals 16 residues. Germline-derived CDR1 and CDR2 are SSHAT and FNYEAQ (reference sequence). The CDR3: CASSSFLSFPHNEQFF. DNA of the CDR3: TGTGCTAGCAGTTCTTTCCTCTCCTTCCCCCACAATGAGCAGTTCTTC. The complete variable domain, with remaining parts taken from reference TRBV7-7 and TRBJ2-1, reads GAGVSQSPRYKVTKRGQDVTLRCDPISSHATLYWYQQALGQGPEFLTYFNYEAQPDKSGLPSDRFSAERPEGSISTLTIQRTEQRDSAMYRCASSSFLSFPHNEQFFGPGTRLTVL.

This chain joins TRBV29-1 and TRBJ2-7; D might be TRBD2 (5 bases). This CDR3 is built from 14 residues. The ends were cut back, 4 bases at V and 5 bases at J, with 18 bases in the middle. Germline lookup yields CDR1 SQVTM and CDR2 ANQGSEA. The CDR3 is CSVVRGLGGDEQYF. In DNA, the CDR3 is TGCAGCGTTGTTCGGGGTTTGGGTGGGGACGAGCAGTACTTC.

In its sample, this clonotype was seen a few times. The rearrangement joins TRBV14 to TRBJ2-1; D unclear. The germline gives CDR1 SGHDN, CDR2 FVKESK. The CDR3 is 16 residues long. Trimming removed 2 bases at V and 0 bases at J, with 11 bases between. The CDR3 DNA reads as TGTGCCAGCAGCCAATTTCGTAGAGACTCCTACAATGAGCAGTTCTTC. Its translation: CASSQFRRDSYNEQFF.

This clonotype was counted a few times. The chain carries TRBV11-2 and TRBJ2-1; 8 nucleotides line up with TRBD1. The germline V gene has CDR1 SGHAT and CDR2 FQNNGV. The ends lost 7 bases at V and 9 bases at J; junction bases unmatched: 11. The CDR3 loop spans 14 amino acids. CDR3 residues: CASKGVRGRSEQFF. CDR3 sequence (DNA): TGTGCCAGCAAAGGGGTCAGGGGGCGCAGTGAGCAGTTCTTC.

J is TRBJ1-4 and V is TRBV2, with D possibly being TRBD1 (5 bases). Germline lookup yields CDR1 SNHLY and CDR2 FYNNEI. The V end was cut by 7 bases, the J end by 7 bases, with 13 bases between. This CDR3 is built from 13 residues. CDR3 protein: CASNGQSFEKLFF. The CDR3 DNA reads as TGTGCCAGCAACGGACAATCTTTTGAAAAACTGTTTTTT.

The chain links TRBV2 to TRBJ2-2, with 10 bases aligning to TRBD1. The trim removed 11 bases at V and 5 bases at J, leaving 5 bases unmatched. Germline V gene data show CDR1 as SNHLY and CDR2 as FYNNEI. CDR3 length: 13 amino acids. CDR3 bases: TGTGCCGGTGGGACAGGGGAAACCGGGGAGCTGTTTTTT. This gives the protein CAGGTGETGELFF. The full variable domain, completed using reference TRBV2 and TRBJ2-2, is EPEVTQTPSHQVTQMGQEVILRCVPISNHLYFYWYRQILGQKVEFLVSFYNNEISEKSEIFDDQFSVERPDGSNFTLKIRSTKLEDSAMYFCAGGTGETGELFFGEGSRLTVL.

This clonotype was picked up a small number of times. The genes are TRBV7-9 and TRBJ1-5; 10 bases fit TRBD1. The V gene's germline CDR1 is SEHNR and CDR2 FQNEAQ (reference sequence). V lost 6 bases to trimming and J lost 7 bases; unmatched junction nucleotides: 3. CDR3 size: 13 residues. CDR3 loop: CASSRTGGQPQHF. In DNA, the CDR3 is TGTGCCAGCAGTCGGACAGGGGGACAGCCCCAGCATTTT.

This chain links TRBV7-6 with TRBJ2-7; D remains ambiguous. Trimming removed 0 bases at V and 5 bases at J, with 8 bases between. This CDR3 is built from 13 residues. Germline-derived CDR1 and CDR2 are SGHVS and FNYEAQ. Here the CDR3 reads CASSLAEGDEQYF. CDR3 in DNA: TGTGCCAGCAGCTTAGCGGAAGGAGACGAGCAGTACTTC.

V and J are TRBV20-1 and TRBJ2-1, with D possibly TRBD2 on 6 matching bases. The CDR3 extends over 15 amino acids. Germline assignment: CDR1 DFQATT and CDR2 SNEGSKA (reference sequence). V was shortened by 2 bases and J by 5 bases, with 16 bases between the two germline ends. CDR3 DNA: TGCAGTGCTAGATACCGGGAGCCGGGGAACAATGAGCAGTTCTTC. Amino acid sequence: CSARYREPGNNEQFF.

This clonotype has only a few counts. CDR3 in amino acids: CAISDPGQGFQPQHF. CDR3 sequence (DNA): TGTGCCATCAGTGATCCAGGACAGGGTTTCCAGCCCCAGCATTTT. This chain joins TRBV10-3 and TRBJ1-5, with 8 nucleotides matching TRBD1. With V trimmed by 3 bases and J by 7 bases, 8 bases remained unmatched. The CDR3 has 15 amino acids. Per germline, CDR1 ENHRY and CDR2 SYGVKD.

V usage is TRBV27 and J usage is TRBJ2-7; TRBD2 aligns across 11 bases. The CDR3 has 15 amino acids. CDR1 is MNHEY, CDR2 SMNVEV, per germline (reference sequence). The V segment lost 2 bases and the J segment 3 bases; nucleotides outside the gene matches: 3. DNA for the CDR3: TGTGCCAGCAGTTTAAGACTAGCGGGATACTACGAGCAGTACTTC. Protein: CASSLRLAGYYEQYF.

This clonotype was picked up a small number of times. J is TRBJ1-1 and V is TRBV7-2, with D unresolved. The CDR3 runs to 12 residues. Germline CDR1 and CDR2: SGHTA and FQGNSA. V was shortened by 1 base and J by 6 bases, with 6 bases between the two germline ends. DNA for the CDR3: TGTGCCAGCAGCTTAGTGGTGTCTGAAGCTTTCTTT. Its protein product is CASSLVVSEAFF.

Only a few counts were recorded for this clonotype. This CDR3 reads CASSLDQGVEQFF. CDR3 sequence (DNA): TGTGCCAGCAGCTTAGATCAGGGCGTTGAGCAGTTCTTC. The rearrangement uses TRBV11-2 and TRBJ2-1, with D perhaps matching TRBD1 (5 bases). With 0 bases removed from V and 9 bases from J, the gap between germline ends came to 9 bases. The CDR3 loop spans 13 amino acids. Germline V gene sequence: CDR1 SGHAT, CDR2 FQNNGV. The complete variable domain, with remaining parts taken from reference TRBV11-2 and TRBJ2-1, reads EAGVAQSPRYKIIEKRQSVAFWCNPISGHATLYWYQQILGQGPKLLIQFQNNGVVDDSQLPKDRFSAERLKGVDSTLKIQPAKLEDSAVYLCASSLDQGVEQFFGPGTRLTVL.

This clonotype was seen many times. V usage is TRBV5-1 and J usage is TRBJ1-1; D gene unclear. V dropped 2 bases and J dropped 2 bases, with 7 bases sitting between them. The CDR3 covers 13 residues. CDR1 and CDR2 (germline): SGHRS, YFSETQ. CDR3 DNA sequence: TGCGCCAGCAGCTTTTCCCCCAACACTGAAGCTTTCTTT. It codes for CASSFSPNTEAFF.

This clonotype turned up a few times. The genes are TRBV30 and TRBJ1-1; no firm D call. The CDR3 length is 12 residues. CDR1 and CDR2 (germline): GTSNPN, SVGIG (reference sequence). V lost 5 bases, J lost 0 bases, and 7 bases lay in between. In DNA form, the CDR3 reads TGTGCCTGGGGCAAAGTGAACACTGAAGCTTTCTTT. Its translation is CAWGKVNTEAFF.

This clonotype was detected a few times. CDR3 coding DNA: TGTGCCAGCAGCTTCCCCCGGGGGGCTTCTTCGGGAGGCACTGAAGCTTTCTTT. This sequence encodes CASSFPRGASSGGTEAFF. This chain links TRBV7-9 with TRBJ1-1; possibly TRBD1 for D (6 bases). Germline V lookup: CDR1 SEHNR, CDR2 FQNEAQ (reference sequence). The CDR3 spans 18 residues. Trimming left V 3 bases short and J 4 bases short, with 24 bases between.

This chain links TRBV15 with TRBJ1-1, with D unresolved. This CDR3 has 15 amino acids. V lost 3 bases and J 4 bases, leaving 15 bases between the germline ends. In germline, CDR1 is LNHNV, CDR2 YYDKDF (reference sequence). The CDR3 DNA reads as TGTGCCACCAGCAGTCGTCCGGTCCGAGGCACTGAAGCTTTCTTT. Its protein product is CATSSRPVRGTEAFF.

In its sample, this clonotype was seen a few times. V usage is TRBV10-2 and J usage is TRBJ1-5, with 9 bases aligning to TRBD1. The CDR3 is made up of 15 amino acids. Trimming removed 6 bases from V and 6 bases from J; junction bases left unmatched: 9. Looked up from germline, CDR1 is WSHSY and CDR2 is SAAADI. The CDR3 region is CASRDTGGQGQPQHF. The CDR3, as DNA: TGCGCCAGCAGGGACACAGGGGGCCAAGGTCAGCCCCAGCATTTT.

In this sample, this clonotype turned up many times. J is TRBJ2-1 and V is TRBV7-2; a weak D match, TRBD2 (6 bases). With 4 bases removed from V and 0 bases from J, the gap between germline ends came to 13 bases. The germline CDR1 and CDR2 sequences are SGHTA and FQGNSA. The CDR3 contains 16 residues. CDR3 bases: TGTGCCAGCAGCTCCTATAGCGGATACTCCTACAATGAGCAGTTCTTC. Translating gives CASSSYSGYSYNEQFF.

A few counts support this clonotype. This chain links TRBV29-1 with TRBJ2-5, with 7 bases matching TRBD2. The CDR3 has 14 residues. After removal of 4 bases from V and 4 bases from J, the junction contained 9 bases not matched to a gene. Germline-derived CDR1 and CDR2 are SQVTM and ANQGSEA. CDR3 region: CSVGSGTEGETQYF. The CDR3 coding sequence is TGCAGCGTTGGGAGCGGGACGGAGGGAGAGACCCAGTACTTC.

This clonotype was counted at least ten times. The chain has TRBV5-6 and TRBJ2-7; the match to TRBD2 covers 9 bases. Unmatched junction bases numbered 9, after V lost 6 bases and J lost 2 bases. The CDR3 has 15 residues. The V gene's germline CDR1 is SGHDT and CDR2 YYEEEE. As DNA, the CDR3 is TGTGCCAGCACCCGGCCCGGACTAGCGACCTACGAGCAGTACTTC. This encodes CASTRPGLATYEQYF.

This clonotype was counted a few times. J is TRBJ2-1 and V is TRBV5-6, with 11 positions matching TRBD2. Trimming cost V 3 bases and J 7 bases; bases outside gene matches: 6. In germline, CDR1 is SGHDT, CDR2 YYEEEE. The CDR3 loop spans 15 amino acids. CDR3 sequence: CASSWLSSGRNEQFF. The CDR3 DNA is TGTGCCAGCAGCTGGCTATCTAGCGGGAGGAATGAGCAGTTCTTC.